This TCR beta chain was profiled in a study of T-cell reconstitution after alpha-beta-depleted transplantation in children. This clonotype was counted at least ten times. Germline values: CDR1 LGHNT, CDR2 FRNRAP. This CDR3 spans 18 amino acids. The ends lost 3 bases at V and 0 bases at J; junction bases unmatched: 7. Library preparation (for TCRbeta) was performed with unique molecular identifiers. TCRdb reanalysed the PCR reads using MiXCR and keeps one entry per CDR3 protein. The repertoire consists of 200,000 or so distinct CDR3 sequences, with about 6% occurring once and the leading ten covering around 4.4%.

The specimen comprised PBMCs, sampled before TCRalphabeta/CD19-depleted stem cell transplant. The chain carries TRBV12-5 and TRBJ2-2, with 10 bases lining up with TRBD1. This TCR derives from a girl under three years old with combined immunodeficiency, due to receive a stem cell transplant. In DNA, the CDR3 is TGTGCTAGTGGTTTTGTCCGGGACAGGGGACCGAACACCGGGGAGCTGTTTTTT. Residues: CASGFVRDRGPNTGELFF.